One and the same sample provided the 20 T cell receptor beta chains below, sequenced in a study of beta chain features in type 1 diabetes. For these TCRs, the target antigens are not known. Study-level results: There was a moderate but significant shortening of TCRB CDR3s in all four CD4+ subsets of Type 1 diabetes patients.

Of the isolated RNA, all was reverse transcribed, and so the sequenced material was expressed TCRB transcripts. Sequencing used immunoSEQ multiplex PCR; TCRdb keeps in-frame clones, though not all of them. The sample carries around 340,000 clones, around 9.3% recorded once. Sequenced sample: central memory CD4+ T cells from blood. All receptors derive from a man in his thirties or forties with type 1 diabetes.

The V gene is TRBV6-5, the J gene TRBJ1-1, with TRBD1 matching 9 bases. Per germline, CDR1 MNHEY and CDR2 SVGAGI. CDR3 length equals 16 residues. With V trimmed by 4 bases and J by 6 bases, 12 bases remained unmatched. The CDR3 spells CASSSHDRGEIAEAFF. In DNA form, the CDR3 reads TGTGCCAGCAGTTCCCATGACAGGGGGGAGATCGCTGAAGCTTTCTTT.

The table lists this clone with a few counts. This rearrangement joins TRBV5-6 to TRBJ2-1; 7 bases match TRBD1. With 7 bases clipped from V and 5 bases from J, the junction kept 9 bases outside the gene matches. The length of the CDR3 is 14 residues. Germline V CDR1 and CDR2: SGHDT, YYEEEE. The DNA of the CDR3 is TGTGCCAGCGTTGAGGGGGCCGGGAACAATGAGCAGTTCTTC. As protein: CASVEGAGNNEQFF.

This clone was observed a handful of times. The chain combines TRBV28 with TRBJ2-5, with D maybe TRBD2 (6 bases). Trimming took 6 bases from V and 11 from J, leaving 16 bases between them. The CDR3 has 12 amino acids. In germline, CDR1 is MDHEN, CDR2 SYDVKM. The CDR3 DNA is TGTGCCAGCAGCGCGGGGAGGAGGGAGCAGTACTTC. Protein product: CASSAGRREQYF.

The genes are TRBV2 and TRBJ2-5; D ambiguous. Trimming took 4 bases from V and 5 from J, leaving 11 bases between them. The CDR3 consists of 13 residues. From germline, CDR1 is SNHLY and CDR2 FYNNEI. The CDR3 coding sequence is TGTGCCAGCAGTGCCACCGAGCCGGAGACCCAGTACTTC. Translating it yields CASSATEPETQYF. The full variable domain, in which reference TRBV2 and TRBJ2-5 provide the parts outside the CDR3, is EPEVTQTPSHQVTQMGQEVILRCVPISNHLYFYWYRQILGQKVEFLVSFYNNEISEKSEIFDDQFSVERPDGSNFTLKIRSTKLEDSAMYFCASSATEPETQYFGPGTRLLVL.

This clone was counted between two and nine times. The chain combines TRBV28 with TRBJ1-2; D gene unclear. Germline assignment: CDR1 MDHEN and CDR2 SYDVKM. The CDR3 totals 16 residues. V was pared by 5 bases and J by 3 bases, with 19 bases between. CDR3 residues: CASSQSGPSGYYGYTF. In DNA, the CDR3 is TGTGCCAGCAGTCAATCGGGCCCCTCGGGGTACTATGGCTACACCTTC.

The CDR3 coding sequence is TGTGCCAGCAGTCCGAGGTCTAAAAGCACAGATACGCAGTATTTT. Amino acids: CASSPRSKSTDTQYF. V usage is TRBV7-9 and J usage is TRBJ2-3; D unresolved. V was cut by 6 bases and J by 0 bases, with 13 bases left in between. Germline V CDR1 and CDR2: SEHNR, FQNEAQ (reference sequence). This CDR3 is 15 amino acids long.

This chain links TRBV7-2 with TRBJ2-3; TRBD2 aligns across 9 bases. Germline V lookup: CDR1 SGHTA, CDR2 FQGNSA. CDR3 length equals 14 residues. V lost 5 bases to trimming and J lost 3 bases; unmatched junction nucleotides: 3. The CDR3 reads CASSPGLATDTQYF. The CDR3 DNA sequence: TGTGCCAGCAGCCCCGGACTAGCGACAGATACGCAGTATTTT.

The gene calls are TRBV7-8 and TRBJ2-5; the match to TRBD2 covers 11 bases. The V and J ends lost 6 bases and 5 bases, in that order; junction bases with no gene match: 14. Germline V gives CDR1 SGHVS, CDR2 FQNEAQ. The CDR3 runs to 17 residues. CDR3 bases: TGTGCCAGCAGTCTCCCGATTAGACTAGCGGGGCGCGAGACCCAGTACTTC. Translated: CASSLPIRLAGRETQYF.

This clone was observed a handful of times. The chain is built from TRBV6-5 and TRBJ1-1; D not certain. Germline-derived CDR1 and CDR2 are MNHEY and SVGAGI. The CDR3 has 11 residues. Trimming removed 6 bases at V and 0 bases at J, with 2 bases between. The chain's CDR3 is CASRMNTEAFF. The CDR3 DNA follows: TGTGCCAGCAGGATGAACACTGAAGCTTTCTTT.

The rearrangement uses TRBV5-1 and TRBJ2-1; perhaps TRBD1 as D (5 bases). The germline gives CDR1 SGHRS, CDR2 YFSETQ. CDR3 length: 15 residues. Trimming removed 3 bases at V and 7 bases at J, with 17 bases between. The CDR3 sequence: CASSSPNQGRNEQFF. Here the CDR3 DNA reads TGCGCCAGCAGCTCGCCCAACCAGGGAAGAAATGAGCAGTTCTTC.

The sample holds many counts of this clone. The rearrangement uses TRBV10-3 and TRBJ2-6, with a weak D call TRBD2 (5 bases). CDR1 and CDR2 (germline): ENHRY, SYGVKD. V lost 8 bases and J 0 bases, leaving 5 bases between the germline ends. The CDR3 is 13 residues long. CDR3 DNA: TGTGCCATCGAGGGCTCTGGGGCCAACGTCCTGACTTTC. Its protein product is CAIEGSGANVLTF.

The chain recombines TRBV6-1 with TRBJ2-5; 9 positions match TRBD2. Germline values: CDR1 MNHNS, CDR2 SASEGT. J lost 5 bases, V lost 1 base, and 14 bases had no gene match. The CDR3 runs to 18 residues. The CDR3 DNA sequence: TGTGCCAGCAGTGAAGATGGCGGGGGGGCCGGGCCAAGGGAGACCCAGTACTTC. Translating gives CASSEDGGGAGPRETQYF.

The chain recombines TRBV4-3 with TRBJ2-1; 10 nucleotides agree with TRBD2. V shed 2 bases and J 7 bases; nucleotides not matched to a gene: 14. In germline, CDR1 is LGHNA, CDR2 YSLEER. The CDR3 has 18 residues. The CDR3 nucleotides read TGCGCCAGCAGCCAAAGCTTTAAACTAGCGGGGAAAGATAATGAGCAGTTCTTC. This sequence encodes CASSQSFKLAGKDNEQFF.

The rearrangement links TRBV7-2 to TRBJ2-3; D gene ambiguous. This CDR3 comprises 13 residues. The V end lost 5 bases, the J end lost 2 bases, and 8 bases lay between the germline ends. The germline CDR1 and CDR2 sequences are SGHTA and FQGNSA. The CDR3 DNA sequence: TGTGCCAGCAGCACCTCTTACACAGATACGCAGTATTTT. Amino acids: CASSTSYTDTQYF.

This clone turned up a few times. V and J are TRBV7-2 and TRBJ2-3, with TRBD2 matching 9 bases. J lost 2 bases, V lost 0 bases, and 9 bases had no gene match. Per the germline V gene, CDR1 is SGHTA and CDR2 is FQGNSA. The CDR3 has 18 amino acids. The CDR3 coding sequence is TGTGCCAGCAGCTTAGCCCTCAGCGGGGGGTTTTCCACAGATACGCAGTATTTT. This sequence encodes CASSLALSGGFSTDTQYF. Complete variable domain (other parts from reference TRBV7-2 and TRBJ2-3): GAGVSQSPSNKVTEKGKDVELRCDPISGHTALYWYRQSLGQGLEFLIYFQGNSAPDKSGLPSDRFSAERTGGSVSTLTIQRTQQEDSAVYLCASSLALSGGFSTDTQYFGPGTRLTVL.

V and J are TRBV29-1 and TRBJ2-5; D is unresolved. Looked up from germline, CDR1 is SQVTM and CDR2 is ANQGSEA. The CDR3 runs 10 residues. V was shortened by 6 bases and J by 2 bases, with 4 bases between the two germline ends. Here the CDR3 reads CSVQQETQYF. Written as DNA, the CDR3 is TGCAGCGTGCAACAAGAGACCCAGTACTTC.

The chain joins TRBV7-9 to TRBJ1-1; D remains unclear. Germline loops: CDR1 SEHNR, CDR2 FQNEAQ (reference sequence). V gave up 5 bases and J gave up 4 bases, with 20 bases separating them. This CDR3 is built from 16 residues. CDR3 DNA sequence: TGTGCCAGCAGCCATCCAGCGCAGGTGTCAGGCACTGAAGCTTTCTTT. It codes for CASSHPAQVSGTEAFF.

V gene TRBV19 combines with J gene TRBJ2-1, with 11 nucleotides matching TRBD2. Per the germline V gene, CDR1 is LNHDA and CDR2 is SQIVND (reference sequence). Germline trimming cut 6 bases from V and 8 bases from J; bases unmatched to any gene: 9. The CDR3 is 15 amino acids. CDR3 sequence reads: CASRGTSGGLHEQFF. The CDR3, as DNA: TGTGCCAGTAGGGGTACTAGCGGGGGTTTGCATGAGCAGTTCTTC.

This chain connects TRBV2 to TRBJ1-2; unclear D gene. The germline V gene has CDR1 SNHLY and CDR2 FYNNEI. Trimming left V 8 bases short and J 5 bases short, with 9 bases between. CDR3 size: 11 residues. CDR3 in DNA: TGTGCCAGCGGCCTGGAGTATGGCTACACCTTC. Its protein is CASGLEYGYTF.

This clone came up a few times. One end of the junction is discordant with germline, which a read error may explain. The rearrangement uses TRBV10-3 and TRBJ2-4; 8 nucleotides agree with TRBD1. There are 15 residues in the CDR3. Germline loops: CDR1 ENHRY, CDR2 SYGVKD. CDR3 bases: TGTGCCATCAGTGAGTCGACAGGGGCCAAGAACATTCAGTACTTC. Protein product: CAISESTGAKNIQYF.